This T cell receptor beta chain was identified during a study of metastatic and nonmetastatic thyroid tumors. Study-level information: The authors compared repertoires across blood and tumor or nodule tissue from malignant and benign thyroid patients.

Regarding the study as a whole: Reported TCR beta diversity, measured in blood and tumor, was significantly higher for malignant thyroid tumors than for benign nodules.

Before thyroid surgery, none of the patients had received any treatment. Germline CDR1 is SGHAT and CDR2 is FQDESV (reference sequence). This CDR3 spans 15 amino acids. Trimming left V 5 bases short and J 5 bases short, with 18 bases between. Remarks on this clone: The antigen remains undetermined. Since a much larger clone is just one base distant, this may be a read error.

Original analysis: The authors used CDR3 differences across clinicopathological groups to build a distant-metastasis classifier for papillary thyroid cancer. Using MiXCR, TCRdb reanalyzed the PCR reads. The V and J calls and clone size are TCRdb's, not the authors'. Among 21,000 or so clones listed, roughly 9.7% were seen once. The sample taken for sequencing was blood. The TCR originated in a female donor with papillary thyroid cancer or a benign thyroid nodule (not recorded which). Some clones in this sample may be carry-over from other donors' samples. The chain carries TRBV11-1 and TRBJ2-5; possible D gene TRBD1, 5 bases. The CDR3 region has the DNA TGTGCCAGCAGCATCTATTCCAGGGTAGGGGAGACCCAGTACTTC. Translation gives CASSIYSRVGETQYF.